The 14 T cell receptor beta chains below all came from one sample that was sequenced in a study of T-cell memory formation after mild COVID-19. TCRdb independently ran MiXCR on the 5' RACE reads; one entry per CDR3 protein. The repertoire includes fewer than 700,000 distinct CDR3 sequences, about 20% of them detected once, and roughly 8.3% sits in the top ten. Sequencing was done on a sample of PBMCs or a T cell subset sorted from them (not recorded which). The receptor source for this set is an adult woman who had mild COVID-19 (a few samples of this study predate the infection). Cell type and time point are not known.

The chain is built from TRBV11-2 and TRBJ2-7; D possibly corresponds to TRBD2 (5 bases). Trimming removed 1 base at V and 1 base at J, with 17 bases between. The CDR3 has 17 residues. CDR1 is SGHAT and CDR2 is FQNNGV in the germline V gene. CDR3 amino acids: CASSLGFGGPPSYEQYF. CDR3 in DNA: TGTGCCAGCAGCTTAGGTTTTGGCGGGCCGCCTTCCTACGAGCAGTACTTC.

The chain combines TRBV7-9 with TRBJ1-1, with unresolved D. Deletions cut 5 bases from V and 0 bases from J, with 13 bases between. Per germline, CDR1 SEHNR and CDR2 FQNEAQ (reference sequence). The CDR3 sequence is 15 residues long. The DNA for the CDR3 is TGTGCCAGCAGCCCTCGAATGTCGGTGAACACTGAAGCTTTCTTT. Amino acids: CASSPRMSVNTEAFF.

The CDR3 bases are TGCGCCAGCAGCCAAGGGGTCCGGGGACCCTATGGCTACACCTTC. This gives the protein CASSQGVRGPYGYTF. The V gene is TRBV4-3, the J gene TRBJ1-2; a possible D gene is TRBD1 (5 bases). The CDR3 totals 15 residues. The V and J ends lost 1 base and 4 bases respectively, with 13 bases between them. The germline CDR1 and CDR2 sequences are LGHNA and YSLEER.

This clonotype turned up a few times. An end of the junction differs from the germline gene, which may be a read error. The V gene is TRBV7-2, the J gene TRBJ2-3, with 16 nucleotides matching TRBD2. Germline V gene data show CDR1 as SGHTA and CDR2 as FQGNSA. The CDR3 loop spans 15 amino acids. CDR3 bases: TGTGCCAGCAGCTACCAAGCCGGGACTAGCGGGGGGGCCAATTTT. It is translated as CASSYQAGTSGGANF.

About this clonotype: An end of the junction does not agree with germline; a read error may underlie this. This sequence joins TRBV7-7 and TRBJ2-2, with D possibly TRBD2 on 5 matching bases. CDR1 and CDR2 from the germline V gene are SSHAT and FNYEAQ (reference sequence). This CDR3 has 16 residues. CDR3 DNA sequence: TGTGCTAGCAGCCCGAGGGTACGGACGAACACCGGGGAGCTGTTTTTT. Translation gives CASSPRVRTNTGELFF.

This clonotype was picked up many times. V usage is TRBV7-3 and J usage is TRBJ2-1, with 13 positions matching TRBD2. This CDR3 region has 15 residues. The junction had 4 bases not matched to a gene; V was cut back by 3 bases and J by 8 bases. From germline, CDR1 is SGHTA and CDR2 FQGTGA. The CDR3 DNA is TGTGCCAGCAGCTTGTGGACTAGCGGGAGCGATGAGCAGTTCTTC. Its translation is CASSLWTSGSDEQFF.

This chain connects TRBV30 to TRBJ1-2; maybe TRBD1 (5 bases). Germline CDR1 GTSNPN, CDR2 SVGIG (reference sequence). The CDR3 is made up of 13 amino acids. V was shortened by 2 bases and J by 3 bases, with 10 bases between the two germline ends. The CDR3 sequence: CAWSRQIDYGYTF. DNA of the CDR3: TGTGCCTGGAGTCGACAGATCGACTATGGCTACACCTTC.

DNA for the CDR3: TGCGCCAGCAGCTTGATAGCCAAGAACTATGGCTACACCTTC. Translated: CASSLIAKNYGYTF. The chain couples TRBV5-1 to TRBJ1-2; D gene unclear. The V end was cut by 1 base, the J end by 2 bases, with 9 bases between. The germline gives CDR1 SGHRS, CDR2 YFSETQ. The CDR3 covers 14 residues.

This chain joins TRBV4-2 and TRBJ1-1, with no clear D. The germline gives CDR1 LGHNA, CDR2 YNFKEQ. With 0 bases removed from V and 1 base from J, the gap between germline ends came to 12 bases. The CDR3 covers 16 residues. CDR3 bases: TGTGCCAGCAGCCAAGAAAGGTTTCGGGCGAACACTGAAGCTTTCTTT. This sequence encodes CASSQERFRANTEAFF.

The chain recombines TRBV7-8 with TRBJ2-1; 9 nucleotides align to TRBD2. Trimming took 5 bases from V and 8 from J; bases not matched to a gene: 13. Germline loops: CDR1 SGHVS, CDR2 FQNEAQ. The CDR3 extends over 16 amino acids. The CDR3 region is CASSHQRGATSDEQFF. The CDR3 bases are TGTGCCAGCAGCCACCAGCGGGGGGCCACCAGCGATGAGCAGTTCTTC.

V gene TRBV11-3 combines with J gene TRBJ2-5; D is undetermined. Trimming removed 6 bases from V and 2 bases from J, with 10 bases in between. CDR3 size: 13 residues. Germline V gives CDR1 SGHNT, CDR2 YENEEA. The CDR3 DNA follows: TGTGCCAGCAGGAAGATGCAACAAGAGACCCAGTACTTC. Protein sequence: CASRKMQQETQYF.

CDR3 bases: TGTGCCAGCAGTTACTCGAAGGACGGGAGCTCCTACAATGAGCAGTTCTTC. It specifies CASSYSKDGSSYNEQFF. The chain recombines TRBV6-2 or TRBV6-3 with TRBJ2-1; weak D call: TRBD2 (6 bases). The V end lost 0 bases, the J end lost 0 bases, and 12 bases lay between the germline ends. Germline loops: CDR1 MNHEY, CDR2 SVGEGT. This CDR3 spans 17 amino acids.

This clonotype was seen a few times. The CDR3 is CASTRTGIADTQYF. CDR3 DNA sequence: TGTGCCAGCACCCGGACAGGGATCGCAGATACGCAGTATTTT. The chain uses TRBV12-3 or TRBV12-4 and TRBJ2-3, with 8 bases matching TRBD1. The junction had 7 bases not matched to a gene; V was cut back by 7 bases and J by 4 bases. The CDR3 totals 14 residues.

This chain joins TRBV6-1 and TRBJ2-3; 9 nucleotides match TRBD2. CDR3 length: 15 amino acids. Germline V gives CDR1 MNHNS, CDR2 SASEGT. V gave up 2 bases and J gave up 2 bases; unmatched junction bases: 2. The CDR3 DNA reads as TGTGCCAGCAGTGAATCTAGCGGGATCACAGATACGCAGTATTTT. Translating gives CASSESSGITDTQYF.